The 5 T cell receptor beta chains below come from one sample, sequenced in a study of T cell repertoires in cytomegalovirus infection. TCRdb analysed the reads with MiXCR anew, one entry per CDR3 protein. The sample holds around 94,000 distinct CDR3 sequences, about 17% seen once. The sample comprised PBMCs. All receptors come from a human donor in good health (CMV status not recorded). Some clones in this sample may be carry-over from other donors' samples.

Remarks on this clonotype: It may be a read error: a sequence one base away is much more abundant. The rearrangement links TRBV7-2 to TRBJ2-5, with D unresolved. CDR1 SGHTA and CDR2 FQGNSA come from the germline V gene. The CDR3 consists of 12 residues. Here the CDR3 DNA reads TGTGCCAGCCGCTTAGCCCAAGGGACCCAGTACTTC. This sequence encodes CASRLAQGTQYF.

Only a few counts were recorded for this clonotype. This chain links TRBV7-9 with TRBJ1-1, with no clear D. The V and J ends lost 2 bases and 6 bases respectively, with 7 bases between them. Germline assignment: CDR1 SEHNR and CDR2 FQNEAQ (reference sequence). The CDR3 is made up of 12 amino acids. CDR3 sequence reads: CASSLFGAEAFF. The CDR3 nucleotides are TGTGCCAGCAGCTTATTTGGGGCTGAAGCTTTCTTT.

This sequence joins TRBV7-2 and TRBJ2-3; D gene ambiguous. V was clipped by 2 bases and J by 9 bases, with 9 bases between them. The germline V gene has CDR1 SGHTA and CDR2 FQGNSA. This CDR3 is 12 amino acids long. The CDR3 spells CASSLSTSTQYF. In DNA, the CDR3 is TGTGCCAGCAGCTTATCGACCAGCACGCAGTATTTT.

This clonotype was counted at least ten times. The chain joins TRBV28 to TRBJ1-2; 11 positions match TRBD1. The germline gives CDR1 MDHEN, CDR2 SYDVKM. J was trimmed by 5 bases and V by 2 bases; bases with no gene match: 13. The CDR3 loop spans 18 amino acids. This CDR3 is CASSLPPWTGGAFYGYTF. In DNA, the CDR3 is TGTGCCAGCAGTTTACCTCCTTGGACAGGGGGCGCGTTTTATGGCTACACCTTC.

This clonotype was seen ten or more times. V usage is TRBV6-2 or TRBV6-3 and J usage is TRBJ1-6, with D uncertain. Trimming stripped 6 bases from V and 9 bases from J, with 9 bases between. Germline values: CDR1 MNHEY, CDR2 SVGEGT. The CDR3 is 12 residues long. Written as DNA, the CDR3 is TGTGCCAGCAGGTCAGGAGCTTCACCCCTCCACTTT. This encodes CASRSGASPLHF.